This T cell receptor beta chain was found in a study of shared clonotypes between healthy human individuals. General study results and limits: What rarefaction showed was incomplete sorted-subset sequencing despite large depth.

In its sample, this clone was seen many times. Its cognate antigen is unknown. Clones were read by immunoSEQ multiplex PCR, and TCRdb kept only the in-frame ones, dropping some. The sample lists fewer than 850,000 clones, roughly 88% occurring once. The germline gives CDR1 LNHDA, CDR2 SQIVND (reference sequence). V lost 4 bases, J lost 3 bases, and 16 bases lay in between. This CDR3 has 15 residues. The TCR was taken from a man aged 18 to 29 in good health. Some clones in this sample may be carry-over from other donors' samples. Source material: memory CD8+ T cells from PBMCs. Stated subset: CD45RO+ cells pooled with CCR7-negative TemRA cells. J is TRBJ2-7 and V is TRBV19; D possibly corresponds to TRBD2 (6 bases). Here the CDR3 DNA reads TGTGCCAGTAGTAGTACTGCCGGGAGTAACTACGAGCAGTACTTC. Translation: CASSSTAGSNYEQYF.